This is a list of T cell receptor beta chains from one sample in a study of identical twins. Each CDR3 protein gets one entry after TCRdb re-called the 5' RACE reads with MiXCR. The data contain approximately 600,000 distinct CDR3 sequences, under 8.5% of them singletons. This sample also appeared in a second study, on yellow fever vaccine responses in identical twins.

The specimen sequenced was PBMCs. These receptors originate from a woman aged 18 to 35 in good health. CDR3s include the opening cysteine and the closing phenylalanine or tryptophan. The order of the fields is V gene, J gene, clone size, D gene, CDR3 protein, CDR3 DNA. The D gene is left open where the match is weak. Only some rows state a clone size, as once, few, many or a class for expanded clones.

v_call: TRBV5-5
j_call: TRBJ2-2
clone_size: few
d_call: .
cdr3_aa: CASSPRWAPSNTGELFF
cdr3_nt: TGTGCCAGCAGCCCCCGGTGGGCACCTTCGAACACCGGGGAGCTGTTTTTT

v_call: TRBV15
j_call: TRBJ1-1
clone_size: many
d_call: .
cdr3_aa: CATSSGYTEAFF
cdr3_nt: TGTGCCACCAGCAGCGGGTACACTGAAGCTTTCTTT

v_call: TRBV28
j_call: TRBJ2-5
clone_size: many
d_call: TRBD2
cdr3_aa: CASSLGGTETQYF
cdr3_nt: TGTGCCAGCAGCTTGGGAGGGACGGAGACCCAGTACTTC

v_call: TRBV2
j_call: TRBJ1-5
clone_size: .
d_call: .
cdr3_aa: CASSWTENSNQPQHF
cdr3_nt: TGTGCCAGCAGTTGGACTGAAAATAGCAATCAGCCCCAGCATTTT

v_call: TRBV3-1
j_call: TRBJ2-1
clone_size: .
d_call: TRBD1
cdr3_aa: CASSQDRDRLFF
cdr3_nt: TGTGCCAGCAGCCAAGATAGGGACAGGCTGTTCTTC

v_call: TRBV7-6
j_call: TRBJ2-1
clone_size: few
d_call: .
cdr3_aa: CASSLAGGGNFYNEQFF
cdr3_nt: TGTGCCAGCAGCTTGGCAGGGGGGGGGAATTTCTACAATGAGCAGTTCTTC

v_call: TRBV27
j_call: TRBJ1-5
clone_size: .
d_call: .
cdr3_aa: CASWPDSRNQPQHF
cdr3_nt: TGTGCCAGCTGGCCAGACTCTCGCAATCAGCCCCAGCATTTT

v_call: TRBV5-1
j_call: TRBJ2-7
clone_size: few
d_call: .
cdr3_aa: CASSMDTTDYEQYF
cdr3_nt: TGCGCCAGCAGCATGGACACGACCGACTACGAGCAGTACTTC

v_call: TRBV24-1
j_call: TRBJ2-2
clone_size: .
d_call: TRBD1
cdr3_aa: CATSDSDRGRGTGELFF
cdr3_nt: TGTGCCACCAGTGATTCTGACAGGGGGCGAGGAACCGGGGAGCTGTTTTTT

v_call: TRBV5-1
j_call: TRBJ1-4
clone_size: .
d_call: .
cdr3_aa: CASSLSNNEKLFF
cdr3_nt: TGCGCCAGCAGCTTGAGCAATAATGAAAAACTGTTTTTT

v_call: TRBV11-3
j_call: TRBJ2-1
clone_size: few
d_call: TRBD2
cdr3_aa: CASSSLAGPGNEQFF
cdr3_nt: TGTGCCAGCAGCTCCCTAGCGGGGCCTGGCAATGAGCAGTTCTTC

v_call: TRBV5-1
j_call: TRBJ1-6
clone_size: .
d_call: TRBD1
cdr3_aa: CASSLQPGQTYNSPLHF
cdr3_nt: TGCGCCAGCAGCCTTCAACCGGGACAGACTTATAATTCACCCCTCCACTTT

v_call: TRBV10-2
j_call: TRBJ1-1
clone_size: many
d_call: TRBD1
cdr3_aa: CASSSSTGYTEAFF
cdr3_nt: TGCGCCAGCAGTTCCTCGACAGGGTACACTGAAGCTTTCTTT

v_call: TRBV10-3
j_call: TRBJ2-7
clone_size: few
d_call: .
cdr3_aa: CAISESTRPRGAYEQYF
cdr3_nt: TGTGCCATCAGTGAGTCGACCAGGCCTAGGGGAGCCTACGAGCAGTACTTC

v_call: TRBV7-6
j_call: TRBJ2-2
clone_size: .
d_call: .
cdr3_aa: CASSPYAANTGELFF
cdr3_nt: TGTGCCAGCAGCCCCTATGCGGCGAACACCGGGGAGCTGTTTTTT

v_call: TRBV11-2
j_call: TRBJ1-4
clone_size: .
d_call: TRBD1
cdr3_aa: CASSSPGQGSEKLFF
cdr3_nt: TGTGCCAGCAGCTCGCCGGGACAGGGGAGCGAAAAACTGTTTTTT

v_call: TRBV11-2
j_call: TRBJ1-1
clone_size: .
d_call: .
cdr3_aa: CASRLKAGGRAFF
cdr3_nt: TGTGCCAGCAGACTGAAAGCGGGGGGCCGCGCTTTCTTT

v_call: TRBV3-1
j_call: TRBJ1-2
clone_size: many
d_call: .
cdr3_aa: CASSPWAATGYGYTF
cdr3_nt: TGTGCCAGCAGCCCATGGGCAGCCACGGGCTATGGCTACACCTTC

v_call: TRBV4-1
j_call: TRBJ1-3
clone_size: many
d_call: .
cdr3_aa: CASSQDWTYRNTIYF
cdr3_nt: TGCGCCAGCAGCCAAGATTGGACCTATCGAAACACCATATATTTT

v_call: TRBV12-3/TRBV12-4
j_call: TRBJ2-5
clone_size: .
d_call: TRBD1
cdr3_aa: CASSPPGTVKETQYF
cdr3_nt: TGTGCCAGCAGTCCACCCGGGACAGTAAAAGAGACCCAGTACTTC

v_call: TRBV12-3/TRBV12-4
j_call: TRBJ1-1
clone_size: few
d_call: TRBD1
cdr3_aa: CASRRRDRKNTEAFF
cdr3_nt: TGTGCCAGCAGACGCCGGGACAGGAAGAACACTGAAGCTTTCTTT

v_call: TRBV24-1
j_call: TRBJ2-1
clone_size: few
d_call: .
cdr3_aa: CATSDPDYPAYNEQFF
cdr3_nt: TGTGCCACCAGTGATCCCGACTACCCCGCCTACAATGAGCAGTTCTTC

v_call: TRBV12-3/TRBV12-4
j_call: TRBJ2-1
clone_size: many
d_call: TRBD2
cdr3_aa: CASSWEGNEQFF
cdr3_nt: TGTGCCAGCAGTTGGGAGGGGAATGAGCAGTTCTTC

v_call: TRBV4-1
j_call: TRBJ2-5
clone_size: few
d_call: .
cdr3_aa: CASSQEGASQYF
cdr3_nt: TGCGCCAGCAGCCAAGAGGGAGCTTCCCAGTACTTC

v_call: TRBV6-1
j_call: TRBJ1-1
clone_size: many
d_call: TRBD1
cdr3_aa: CASSELPGQGNTEAFF
cdr3_nt: TGTGCCAGCAGTGAACTCCCCGGACAGGGGAACACTGAAGCTTTCTTT

v_call: TRBV12-3/TRBV12-4
j_call: TRBJ1-4
clone_size: many
d_call: .
cdr3_aa: CASRVLGGKLFF
cdr3_nt: TGTGCCAGCAGAGTCCTAGGTGGGAAACTGTTTTTT

v_call: TRBV20-1
j_call: TRBJ1-1
clone_size: .
d_call: .
cdr3_aa: CSAIVALRASTEAFF
cdr3_nt: TGCAGTGCGATAGTGGCCCTTAGGGCAAGCACTGAAGCTTTCTTT

v_call: TRBV5-1
j_call: TRBJ2-5
clone_size: many
d_call: .
cdr3_aa: CASSYYQGAEYF
cdr3_nt: TGCGCCAGCAGCTACTACCAGGGAGCCGAGTACTTC

v_call: TRBV7-9
j_call: TRBJ1-1
clone_size: few
d_call: TRBD1
cdr3_aa: CASSWNGGDRANTEAFF
cdr3_nt: TGTGCCAGCAGCTGGAATGGTGGCGACAGGGCGAACACTGAAGCTTTCTTT

v_call: TRBV5-1
j_call: TRBJ2-1
clone_size: few
d_call: TRBD2
cdr3_aa: CASSFLGVSGVYNEQFF
cdr3_nt: TGCGCCAGCAGCTTCCTAGGGGTTAGCGGGGTGTACAATGAGCAGTTCTTC

v_call: TRBV7-3
j_call: TRBJ2-3
clone_size: many
d_call: .
cdr3_aa: CASSLTGGQDTQYF
cdr3_nt: TGTGCCAGCAGCTTAACGGGGGGCCAAGATACGCAGTATTTT

v_call: TRBV7-3
j_call: TRBJ2-1
clone_size: few
d_call: .
cdr3_aa: CASSPQKLAYNEQFF
cdr3_nt: TGTGCCAGCAGCCCCCAGAAATTGGCCTACAATGAGCAGTTCTTC

v_call: TRBV20-1
j_call: TRBJ2-2
clone_size: .
d_call: .
cdr3_aa: CSARDPANTGELFF
cdr3_nt: TGCAGTGCTAGAGACCCAGCGAACACCGGGGAGCTGTTTTTT

v_call: TRBV29-1
j_call: TRBJ2-2
clone_size: many
d_call: TRBD1
cdr3_aa: CSVEGTGGDTGELFF
cdr3_nt: TGCAGCGTTGAAGGGACAGGGGGCGACACCGGGGAGCTGTTTTTT

v_call: TRBV7-8
j_call: TRBJ2-5
clone_size: .
d_call: TRBD1
cdr3_aa: CASTIRQGEMLETQYF
cdr3_nt: TGTGCCAGCACCATCCGACAGGGTGAAATGTTGGAGACCCAGTACTTC

v_call: TRBV12-3/TRBV12-4
j_call: TRBJ2-1
clone_size: many
d_call: .
cdr3_aa: CASSLIVYQYNEQFF
cdr3_nt: TGTGCCAGCAGTTTAATAGTCTACCAATACAATGAGCAGTTCTTC

v_call: TRBV29-1
j_call: TRBJ2-5
clone_size: many
d_call: .
cdr3_aa: CSVRLVQETQYF
cdr3_nt: TGCAGCGTTCGACTAGTACAAGAGACCCAGTACTTC

v_call: TRBV6-2/TRBV6-3
j_call: TRBJ2-2
clone_size: many
d_call: .
cdr3_aa: CASSYQRANTGELFF
cdr3_nt: TGTGCCAGCAGTTACCAGCGGGCGAACACCGGGGAGCTGTTTTTT

v_call: TRBV12-3/TRBV12-4
j_call: TRBJ2-7
clone_size: many
d_call: .
cdr3_aa: CASSGGGVPIYEQYF
cdr3_nt: TGTGCCAGCAGTGGGGGCGGAGTACCCATCTACGAGCAGTACTTC

v_call: TRBV9
j_call: TRBJ2-1
clone_size: few
d_call: TRBD2
cdr3_aa: CASSDRTSGTYNEQFF
cdr3_nt: TGTGCCAGCAGCGACCGGACTAGCGGGACCTACAATGAGCAGTTCTTC

v_call: TRBV9
j_call: TRBJ2-2
clone_size: .
d_call: .
cdr3_aa: CASSVITGELFF
cdr3_nt: TGTGCCAGCAGCGTAATCACCGGGGAGCTGTTTTTT

v_call: TRBV12-3/TRBV12-4
j_call: TRBJ2-1
clone_size: many
d_call: .
cdr3_aa: CASSLTEHYNEQFF
cdr3_nt: TGTGCCAGCAGTCTGACAGAGCACTACAATGAGCAGTTCTTC